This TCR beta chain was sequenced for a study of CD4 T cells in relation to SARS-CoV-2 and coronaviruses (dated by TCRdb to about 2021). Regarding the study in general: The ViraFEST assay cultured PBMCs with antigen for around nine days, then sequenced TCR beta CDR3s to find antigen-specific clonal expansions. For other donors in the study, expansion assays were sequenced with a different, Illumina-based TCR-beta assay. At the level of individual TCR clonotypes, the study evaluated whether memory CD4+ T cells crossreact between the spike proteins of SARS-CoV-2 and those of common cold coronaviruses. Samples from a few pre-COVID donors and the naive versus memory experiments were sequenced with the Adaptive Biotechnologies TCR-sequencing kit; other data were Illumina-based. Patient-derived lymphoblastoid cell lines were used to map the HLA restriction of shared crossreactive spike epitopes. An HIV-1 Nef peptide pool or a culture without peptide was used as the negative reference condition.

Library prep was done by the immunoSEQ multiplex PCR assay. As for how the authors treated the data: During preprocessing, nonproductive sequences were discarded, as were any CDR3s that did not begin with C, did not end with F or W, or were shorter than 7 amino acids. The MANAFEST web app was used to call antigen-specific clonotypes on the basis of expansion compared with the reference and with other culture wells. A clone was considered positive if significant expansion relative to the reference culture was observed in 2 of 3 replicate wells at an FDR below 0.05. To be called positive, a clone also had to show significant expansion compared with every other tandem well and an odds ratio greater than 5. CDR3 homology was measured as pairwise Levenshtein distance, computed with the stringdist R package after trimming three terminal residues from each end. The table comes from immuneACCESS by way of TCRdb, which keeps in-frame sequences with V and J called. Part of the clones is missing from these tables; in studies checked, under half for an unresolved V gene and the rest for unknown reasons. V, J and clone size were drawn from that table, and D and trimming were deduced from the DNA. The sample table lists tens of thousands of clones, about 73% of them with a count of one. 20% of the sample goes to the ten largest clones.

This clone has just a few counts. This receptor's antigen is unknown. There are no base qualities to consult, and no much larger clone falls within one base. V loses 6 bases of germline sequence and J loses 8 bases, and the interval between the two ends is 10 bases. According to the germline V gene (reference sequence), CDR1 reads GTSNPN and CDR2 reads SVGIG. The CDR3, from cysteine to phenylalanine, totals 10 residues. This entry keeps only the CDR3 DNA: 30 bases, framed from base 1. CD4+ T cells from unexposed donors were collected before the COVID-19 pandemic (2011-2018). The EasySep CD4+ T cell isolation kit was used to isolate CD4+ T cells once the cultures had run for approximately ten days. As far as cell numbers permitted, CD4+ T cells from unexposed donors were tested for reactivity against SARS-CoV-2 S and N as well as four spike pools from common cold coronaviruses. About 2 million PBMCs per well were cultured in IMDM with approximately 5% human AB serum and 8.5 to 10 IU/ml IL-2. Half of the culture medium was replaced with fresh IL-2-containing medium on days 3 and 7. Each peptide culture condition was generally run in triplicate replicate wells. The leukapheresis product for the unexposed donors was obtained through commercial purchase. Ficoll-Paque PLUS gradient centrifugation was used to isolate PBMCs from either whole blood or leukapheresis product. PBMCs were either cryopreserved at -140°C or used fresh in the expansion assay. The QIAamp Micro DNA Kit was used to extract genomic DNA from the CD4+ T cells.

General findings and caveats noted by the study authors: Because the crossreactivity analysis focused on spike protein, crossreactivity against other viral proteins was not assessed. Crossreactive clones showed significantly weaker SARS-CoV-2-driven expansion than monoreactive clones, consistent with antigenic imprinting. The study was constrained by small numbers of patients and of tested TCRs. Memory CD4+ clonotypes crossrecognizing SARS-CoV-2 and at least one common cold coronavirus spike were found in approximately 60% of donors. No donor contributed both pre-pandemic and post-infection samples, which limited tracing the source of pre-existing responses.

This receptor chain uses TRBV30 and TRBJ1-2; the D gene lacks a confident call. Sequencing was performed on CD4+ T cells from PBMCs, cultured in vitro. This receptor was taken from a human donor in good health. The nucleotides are TGTGCCTGCAACAAGGGAGGCTACACCTTC. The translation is CACNKGGYTF.